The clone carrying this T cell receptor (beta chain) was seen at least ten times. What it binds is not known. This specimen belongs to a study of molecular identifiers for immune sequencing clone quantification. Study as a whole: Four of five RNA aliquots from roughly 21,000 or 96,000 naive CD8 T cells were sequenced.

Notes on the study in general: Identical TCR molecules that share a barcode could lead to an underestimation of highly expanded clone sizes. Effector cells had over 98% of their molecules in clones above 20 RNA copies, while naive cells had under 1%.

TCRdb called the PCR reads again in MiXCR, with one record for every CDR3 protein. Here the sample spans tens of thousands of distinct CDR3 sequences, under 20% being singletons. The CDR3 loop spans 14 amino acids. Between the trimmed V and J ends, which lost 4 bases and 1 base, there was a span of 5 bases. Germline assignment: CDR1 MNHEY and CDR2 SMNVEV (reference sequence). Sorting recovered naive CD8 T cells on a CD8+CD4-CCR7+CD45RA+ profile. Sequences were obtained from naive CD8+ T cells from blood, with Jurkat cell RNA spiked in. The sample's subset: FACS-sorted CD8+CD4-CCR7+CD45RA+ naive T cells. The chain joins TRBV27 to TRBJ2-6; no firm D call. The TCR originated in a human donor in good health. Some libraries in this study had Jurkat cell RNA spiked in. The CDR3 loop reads CASSSSSGANVLTF. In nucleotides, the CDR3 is TGTGCCAGCAGTTCCAGTTCTGGGGCCAACGTCCTGACTTTC.